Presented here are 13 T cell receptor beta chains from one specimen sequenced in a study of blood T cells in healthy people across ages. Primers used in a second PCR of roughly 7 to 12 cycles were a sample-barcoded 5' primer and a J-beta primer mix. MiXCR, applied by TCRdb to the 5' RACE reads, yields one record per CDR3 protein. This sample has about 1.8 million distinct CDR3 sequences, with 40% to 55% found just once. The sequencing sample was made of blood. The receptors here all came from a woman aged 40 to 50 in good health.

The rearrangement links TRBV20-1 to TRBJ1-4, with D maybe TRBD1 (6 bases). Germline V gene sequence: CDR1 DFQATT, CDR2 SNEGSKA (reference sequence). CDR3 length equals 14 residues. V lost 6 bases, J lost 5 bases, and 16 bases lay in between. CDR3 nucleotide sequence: TGCAGTGCGAAAAGAAGGGGGGTGAATGAAAAACTGTTTTTT. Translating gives CSAKRRGVNEKLFF.

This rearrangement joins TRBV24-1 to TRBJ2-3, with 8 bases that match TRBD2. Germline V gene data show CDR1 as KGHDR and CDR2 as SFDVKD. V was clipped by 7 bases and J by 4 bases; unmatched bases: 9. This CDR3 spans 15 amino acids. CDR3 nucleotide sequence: TGTGCCACCAGCCTCGGGGGGGGCAGGGCAGATACGCAGTATTTT. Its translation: CATSLGGGRADTQYF.

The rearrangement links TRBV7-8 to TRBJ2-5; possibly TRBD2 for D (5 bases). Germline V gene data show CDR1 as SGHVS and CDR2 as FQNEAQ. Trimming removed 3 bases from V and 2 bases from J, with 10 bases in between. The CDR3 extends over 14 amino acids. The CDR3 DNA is TGTGCCAGCAGCTTTGAGGGCCTGCAAGAGACCCAGTACTTC. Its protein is CASSFEGLQETQYF. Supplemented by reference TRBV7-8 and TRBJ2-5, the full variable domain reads GAGVSQSPRYKVAKRGQDVALRCDPISGHVSLFWYQQALGQGPEFLTYFQNEAQLDKSGLPSDRFFAERPEGSVSTLKIQRTQQEDSAVYLCASSFEGLQETQYFGPGTRLLVL.

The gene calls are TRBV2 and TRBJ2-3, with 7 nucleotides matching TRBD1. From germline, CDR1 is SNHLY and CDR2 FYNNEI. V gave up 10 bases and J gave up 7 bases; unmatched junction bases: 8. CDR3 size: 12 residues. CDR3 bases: TGTGCCACACAGGGGAGTATAAATACGCAGTATTTT. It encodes CATQGSINTQYF.

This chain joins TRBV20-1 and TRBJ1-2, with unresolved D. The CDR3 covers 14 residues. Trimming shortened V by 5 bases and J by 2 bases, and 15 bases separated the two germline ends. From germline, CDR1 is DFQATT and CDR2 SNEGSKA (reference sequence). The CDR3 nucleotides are TGCAGTGCTCCAACCGGGCACTCCAACTATGGCTACACCTTC. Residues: CSAPTGHSNYGYTF.

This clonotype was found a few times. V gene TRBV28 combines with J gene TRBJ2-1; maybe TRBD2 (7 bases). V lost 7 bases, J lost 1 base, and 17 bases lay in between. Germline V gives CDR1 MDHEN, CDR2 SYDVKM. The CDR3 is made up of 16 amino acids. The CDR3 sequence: CASTQRGGKSYNEQFF. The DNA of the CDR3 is TGTGCCAGCACCCAAAGGGGGGGTAAATCCTACAATGAGCAGTTCTTC. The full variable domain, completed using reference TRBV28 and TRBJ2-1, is DVKVTQSSRYLVKRTGEKVFLECVQDMDHENMFWYRQDPGLGLRLIYFSYDVKMKEKGDIPEGYSVSREKKERFSLILESASTNQTSMYLCASTQRGGKSYNEQFFGPGTRLTVL.

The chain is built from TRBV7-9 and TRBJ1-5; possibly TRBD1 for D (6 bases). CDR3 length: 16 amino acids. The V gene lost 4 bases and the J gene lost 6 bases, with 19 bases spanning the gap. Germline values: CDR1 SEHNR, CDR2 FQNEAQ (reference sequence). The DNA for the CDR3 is TGTGCCAGCAGCTCAGGAGAGGGGGTGGTAGCTCAGCCCCAGCATTTT. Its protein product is CASSSGEGVVAQPQHF.

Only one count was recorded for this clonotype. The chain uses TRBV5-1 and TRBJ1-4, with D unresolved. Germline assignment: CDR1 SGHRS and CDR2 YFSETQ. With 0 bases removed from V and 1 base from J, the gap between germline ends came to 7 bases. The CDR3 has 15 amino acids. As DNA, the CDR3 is TGCGCCAGCAGCTTGGGGAGGATAACTAATGAAAAACTGTTTTTT. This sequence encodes CASSLGRITNEKLFF.

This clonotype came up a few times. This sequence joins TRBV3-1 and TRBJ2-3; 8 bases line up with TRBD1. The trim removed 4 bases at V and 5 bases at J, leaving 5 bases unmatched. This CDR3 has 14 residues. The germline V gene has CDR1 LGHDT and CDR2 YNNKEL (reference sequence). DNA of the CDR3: TGTGCCAGCAGCCCTGACAGGGGCGTAGATACGCAGTATTTT. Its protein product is CASSPDRGVDTQYF.

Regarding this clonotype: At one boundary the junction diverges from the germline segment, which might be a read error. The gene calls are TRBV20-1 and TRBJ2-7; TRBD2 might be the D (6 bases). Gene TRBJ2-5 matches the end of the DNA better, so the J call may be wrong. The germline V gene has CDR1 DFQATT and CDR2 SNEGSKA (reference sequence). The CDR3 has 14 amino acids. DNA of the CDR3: TGCAGTGTTAGAGGGGACTCCGGGACAGAGACCCAGTACTTC. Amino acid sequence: CSVRGDSGTETQYF.

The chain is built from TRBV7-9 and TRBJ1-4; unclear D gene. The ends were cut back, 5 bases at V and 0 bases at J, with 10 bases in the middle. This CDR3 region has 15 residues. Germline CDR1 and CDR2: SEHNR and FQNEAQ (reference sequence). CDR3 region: CASSMGGTTNEKLFF. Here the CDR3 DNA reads TGTGCCAGCAGCATGGGAGGGACAACTAATGAAAAACTGTTTTTT. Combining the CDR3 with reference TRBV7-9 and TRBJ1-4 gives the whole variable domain DTGVSQNPRHKITKRGQNVTFRCDPISEHNRLYWYRQTLGQGPEFLTYFQNEAQLEKSRLLSDRFSAERPKGSFSTLEIQRTEQGDSAMYLCASSMGGTTNEKLFFGSGTQLSVL.

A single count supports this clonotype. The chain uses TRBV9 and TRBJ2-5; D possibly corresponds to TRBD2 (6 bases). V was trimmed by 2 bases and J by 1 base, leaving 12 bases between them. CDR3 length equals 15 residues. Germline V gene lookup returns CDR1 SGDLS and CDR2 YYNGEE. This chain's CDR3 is CASSVSIGGQETQYF. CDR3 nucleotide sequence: TGTGCCAGCAGCGTGTCTATCGGGGGCCAAGAGACCCAGTACTTC.

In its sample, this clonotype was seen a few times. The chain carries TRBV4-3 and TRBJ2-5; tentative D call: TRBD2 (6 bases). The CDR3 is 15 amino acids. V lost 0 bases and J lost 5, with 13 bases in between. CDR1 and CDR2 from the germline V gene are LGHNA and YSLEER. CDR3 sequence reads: CASSQDDGGWETQYF. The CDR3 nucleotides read TGCGCCAGCAGCCAAGATGACGGGGGTTGGGAGACCCAGTACTTC.